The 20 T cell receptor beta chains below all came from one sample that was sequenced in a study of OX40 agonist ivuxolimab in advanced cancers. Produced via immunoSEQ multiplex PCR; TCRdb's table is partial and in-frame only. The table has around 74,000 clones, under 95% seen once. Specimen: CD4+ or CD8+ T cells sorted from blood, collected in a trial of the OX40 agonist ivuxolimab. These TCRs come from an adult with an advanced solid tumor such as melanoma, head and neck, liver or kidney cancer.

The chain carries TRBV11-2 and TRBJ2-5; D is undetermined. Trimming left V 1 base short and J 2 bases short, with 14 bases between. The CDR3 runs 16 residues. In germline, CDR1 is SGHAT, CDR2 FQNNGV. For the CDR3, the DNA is TGTGCCAGCAGCTTAGGGGTAGTCGGAGATCAAGAGACCCAGTACTTC. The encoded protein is CASSLGVVGDQETQYF.

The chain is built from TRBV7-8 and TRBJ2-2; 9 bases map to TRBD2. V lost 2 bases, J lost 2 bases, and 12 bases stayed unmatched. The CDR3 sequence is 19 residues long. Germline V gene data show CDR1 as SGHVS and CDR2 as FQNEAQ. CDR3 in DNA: TGTGCCAGCAGCTTAACCCAACTTAGCGGGGGAATTAACACCGGGGAGCTGTTTTTT. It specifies CASSLTQLSGGINTGELFF.

The CDR3 region is CASSPAGNYNEQYF. The CDR3 DNA follows: TGTGCCAGCAGCCCTGCCGGGAACTACAACGAGCAGTACTTC. The chain has TRBV9 and TRBJ2-7, with D possibly matching TRBD2 (5 bases). This CDR3 contains 14 residues. Per germline, CDR1 SGDLS and CDR2 YYNGEE. The ends were cut back, 4 bases at V and 5 bases at J, with 16 bases in the middle.

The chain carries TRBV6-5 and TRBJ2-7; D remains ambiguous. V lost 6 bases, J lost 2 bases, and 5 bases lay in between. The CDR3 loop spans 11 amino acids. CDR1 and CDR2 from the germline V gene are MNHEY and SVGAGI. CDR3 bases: TGTGCCAGCAGCGACCCCTACGAGCAGTACTTC. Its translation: CASSDPYEQYF.

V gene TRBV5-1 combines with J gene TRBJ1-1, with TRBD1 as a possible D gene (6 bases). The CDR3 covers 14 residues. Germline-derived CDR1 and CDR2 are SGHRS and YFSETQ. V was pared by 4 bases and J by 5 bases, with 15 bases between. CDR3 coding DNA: TGCGCCAGCAGCCTAGGGGGATCGGGAACTGAAGCTTTCTTT. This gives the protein CASSLGGSGTEAFF.

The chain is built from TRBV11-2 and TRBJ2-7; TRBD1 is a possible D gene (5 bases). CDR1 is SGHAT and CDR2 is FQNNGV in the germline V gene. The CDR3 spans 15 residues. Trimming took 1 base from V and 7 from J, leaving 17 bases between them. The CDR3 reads CASSLGVLAGPEQYF. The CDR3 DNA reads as TGTGCCAGCAGCTTAGGGGTTCTGGCAGGGCCAGAGCAGTACTTC.

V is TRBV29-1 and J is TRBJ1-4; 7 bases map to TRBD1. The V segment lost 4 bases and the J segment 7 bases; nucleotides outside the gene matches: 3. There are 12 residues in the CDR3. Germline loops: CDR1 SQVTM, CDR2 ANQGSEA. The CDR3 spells CSVARGTEKLFF. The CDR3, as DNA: TGCAGCGTTGCCAGGGGGACTGAAAAACTGTTTTTT.

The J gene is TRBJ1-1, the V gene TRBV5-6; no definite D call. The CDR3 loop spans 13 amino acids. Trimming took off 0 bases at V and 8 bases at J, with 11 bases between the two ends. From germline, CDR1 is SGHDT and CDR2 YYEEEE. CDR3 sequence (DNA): TGTGCCAGCAGCTTGGCAGATGAGGTAGAAGCTTTCTTT. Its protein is CASSLADEVEAFF.

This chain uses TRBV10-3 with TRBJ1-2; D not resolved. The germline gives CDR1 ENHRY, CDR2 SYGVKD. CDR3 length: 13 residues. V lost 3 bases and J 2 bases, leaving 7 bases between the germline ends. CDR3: CAISEGLNYGYTF. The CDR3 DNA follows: TGTGCCATCAGTGAAGGGTTAAACTATGGCTACACCTTC.

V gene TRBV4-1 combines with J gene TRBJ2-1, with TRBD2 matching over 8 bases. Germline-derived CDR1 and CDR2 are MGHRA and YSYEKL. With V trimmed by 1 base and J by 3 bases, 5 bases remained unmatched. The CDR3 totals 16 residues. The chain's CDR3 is CASSQGRGVGYNEQFF. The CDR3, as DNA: TGCGCCAGCAGCCAAGGGCGGGGGGTTGGCTACAATGAGCAGTTCTTC.

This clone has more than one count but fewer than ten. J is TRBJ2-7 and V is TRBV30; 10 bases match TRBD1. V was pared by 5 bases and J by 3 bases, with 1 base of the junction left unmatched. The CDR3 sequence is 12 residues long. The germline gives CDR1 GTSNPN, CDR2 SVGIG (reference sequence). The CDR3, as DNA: TGTGCCTGGTGGGACAGGGGCTACGAGCAGTACTTC. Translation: CAWWDRGYEQYF.

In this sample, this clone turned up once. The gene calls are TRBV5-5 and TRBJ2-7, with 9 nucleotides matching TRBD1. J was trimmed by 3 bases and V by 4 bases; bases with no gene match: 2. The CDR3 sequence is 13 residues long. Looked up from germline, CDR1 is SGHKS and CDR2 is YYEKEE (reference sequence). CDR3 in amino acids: CASSRTGDYEQYF. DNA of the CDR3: TGTGCCAGCAGCCGGACAGGGGACTACGAGCAGTACTTC. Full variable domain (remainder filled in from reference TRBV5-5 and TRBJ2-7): DAGVTQSPTHLIKTRGQQVTLRCSPISGHKSVSWYQQVLGQGPQFIFQYYEKEERGRGNFPDRFSARQFPNYSSELNVNALLLGDSALYLCASSRTGDYEQYFGPGTRLTVT.

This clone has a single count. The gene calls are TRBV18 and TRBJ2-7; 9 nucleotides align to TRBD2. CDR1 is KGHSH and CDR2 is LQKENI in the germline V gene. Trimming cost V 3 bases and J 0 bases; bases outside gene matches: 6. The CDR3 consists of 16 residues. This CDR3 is CASSPPRGGHSYEQYF. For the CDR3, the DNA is TGTGCCAGCTCACCCCCGCGGGGGGGCCACTCCTACGAGCAGTACTTC. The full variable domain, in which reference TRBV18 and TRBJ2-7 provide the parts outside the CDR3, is NAGVMQNPRHLVRRRGQEARLRCSPMKGHSHVYWYRQLPEEGLKFMVYLQKENIIDESGMPKERFSAEFPKEGPSILRIQQVVRGDSAAYFCASSPPRGGHSYEQYFGPGTRLTVT.

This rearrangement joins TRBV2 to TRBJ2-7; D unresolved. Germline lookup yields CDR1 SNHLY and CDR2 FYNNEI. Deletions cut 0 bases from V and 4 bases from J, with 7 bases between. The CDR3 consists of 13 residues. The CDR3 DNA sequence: TGTGCCAGCAGTGAAGCGCTTCTTTACGAGCAGTACTTC. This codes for CASSEALLYEQYF.

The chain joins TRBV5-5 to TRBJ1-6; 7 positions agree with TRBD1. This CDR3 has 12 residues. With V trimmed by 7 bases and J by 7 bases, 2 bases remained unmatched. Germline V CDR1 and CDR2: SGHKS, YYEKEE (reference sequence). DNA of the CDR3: TGTGCCAGCGCCAGGGGGAATTCACCCCTCCACTTT. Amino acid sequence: CASARGNSPLHF.

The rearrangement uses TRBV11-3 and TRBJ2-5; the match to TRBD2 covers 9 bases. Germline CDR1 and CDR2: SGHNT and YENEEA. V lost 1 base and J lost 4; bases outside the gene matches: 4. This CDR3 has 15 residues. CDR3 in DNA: TGTGCCAGCAGCTTAGTAGCGGGGGAAGGAGAGACCCAGTACTTC. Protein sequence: CASSLVAGEGETQYF.

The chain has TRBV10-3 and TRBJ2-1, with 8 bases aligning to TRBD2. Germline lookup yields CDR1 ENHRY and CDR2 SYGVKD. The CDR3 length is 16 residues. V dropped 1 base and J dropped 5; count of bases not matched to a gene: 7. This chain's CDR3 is CAISELWRGADNEQFF. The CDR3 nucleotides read TGTGCCATCAGTGAGTTATGGCGGGGGGCGGACAATGAGCAGTTCTTC.

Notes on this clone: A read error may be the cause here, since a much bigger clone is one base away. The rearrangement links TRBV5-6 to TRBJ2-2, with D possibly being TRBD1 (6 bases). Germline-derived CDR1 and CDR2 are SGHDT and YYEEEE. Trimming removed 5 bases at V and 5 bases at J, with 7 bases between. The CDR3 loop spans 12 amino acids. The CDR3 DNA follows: TGTGCCAGCAGTCAGGGGACCGGGGAGCTGTTTTTT. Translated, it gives CASSQGTGELFF.

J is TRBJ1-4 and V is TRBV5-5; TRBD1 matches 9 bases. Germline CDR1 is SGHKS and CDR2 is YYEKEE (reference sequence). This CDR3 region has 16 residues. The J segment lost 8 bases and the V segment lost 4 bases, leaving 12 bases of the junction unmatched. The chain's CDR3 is CASSLVSGTGNEKLFF. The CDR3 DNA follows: TGTGCCAGCAGCCTGGTTTCCGGGACAGGGAACGAAAAACTGTTTTTT.

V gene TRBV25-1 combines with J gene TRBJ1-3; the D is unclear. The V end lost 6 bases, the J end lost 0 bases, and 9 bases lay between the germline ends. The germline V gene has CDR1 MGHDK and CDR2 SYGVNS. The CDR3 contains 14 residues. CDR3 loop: CASSLLSSGNTIYF. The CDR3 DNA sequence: TGTGCCAGCAGCTTGTTGAGCTCTGGAAACACCATATATTTT.